What follows is one T cell receptor beta chain and its context. Its antigen is undetermined. The data originate from a study of PD-1 blockade in classical Hodgkin lymphoma. Across the study: With a 2-week interval, patients received intravenous nivolumab at 3 mg/kg.

Whole-study findings and limits: Compared with baseline, CD4+ but not CD8+ TCR diversity had risen significantly by C4D1. Some patients started nivolumab under 1 year after ASCT, and they were excluded.

The V and J ends lost 3 bases and 3 bases respectively, with 14 bases between them. The CDR3 consists of 14 residues. The V gene's germline CDR1 is GTSNPN and CDR2 SVGIG (reference sequence). Each of the patients experienced relapse following autologous stem cell transplantation, and their brentuximab vedotin exposure differed. Progressive disease, partial response or complete response was each patient's best response. Assay used: immunoSEQ multiplex PCR; TCRdb lists only in-frame clones, some missing. The table has roughly 13,000 clones, about 91% seen once; the top ten hold roughly a tenth. The chain combines TRBV30 with TRBJ1-1; D not resolved. Sequenced material: peripheral blood mononuclear cells (PBMCs), taken at baseline. This TCR was recovered from a human donor with classical Hodgkin lymphoma. CDR3 in amino acids: CAWRGDYRDTEAFF. The CDR3 bases are TGTGCCTGGAGAGGTGATTATAGGGACACTGAAGCTTTCTTT.